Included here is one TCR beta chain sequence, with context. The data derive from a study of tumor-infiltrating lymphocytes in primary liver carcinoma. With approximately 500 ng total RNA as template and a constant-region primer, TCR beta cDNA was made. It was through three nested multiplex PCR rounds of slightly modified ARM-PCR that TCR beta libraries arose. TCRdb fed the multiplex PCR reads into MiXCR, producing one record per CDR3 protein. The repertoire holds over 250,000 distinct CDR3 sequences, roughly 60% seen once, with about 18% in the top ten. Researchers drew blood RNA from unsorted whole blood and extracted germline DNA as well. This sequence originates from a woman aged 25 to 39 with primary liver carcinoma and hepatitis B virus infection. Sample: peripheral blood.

The CDR3 nucleotides are TGTGCCAGCAATTATGTGGATTCTGGAAACACCATATATTTT. Amino acids: CASNYVDSGNTIYF. The chain carries TRBV6-6 and TRBJ1-3; D call uncertain. V dropped 7 bases and J dropped 1 base, with 11 bases sitting between them. This CDR3 comprises 14 residues. CDR1 MNHNY and CDR2 SVGAGI come from the germline V gene (reference sequence).